Detailed here is one TCR beta chain. The CDR3 is 18 amino acids. V shed 5 bases and J shed 0 bases, with 20 bases lying between them. Per the germline V gene, CDR1 is MDHEN and CDR2 is SYDVKM. These data are taken from a study of blood T cells in healthy people across ages. Primers used in a second PCR of about 6 to 12 cycles were a sample-barcoded 5' primer and a J-beta primer mix. MiXCR, applied by TCRdb to the 5' RACE reads, yields one record per CDR3 protein. The table shows under 950,000 distinct CDR3 sequences, with about a fifth occurring only once. In each sample, at least 6 million PBMCs were isolated.

This receptor was taken from a man in his 70s in good health. Material: blood. The chain is built from TRBV28 and TRBJ1-5; possible D gene TRBD1, 6 bases. CDR3 region: CASSLGLGTTYSNQPQHF. The DNA for the CDR3 is TGTGCCAGCAGTCTGGGGCTCGGGACAACTTATAGCAATCAGCCCCAGCATTTT.